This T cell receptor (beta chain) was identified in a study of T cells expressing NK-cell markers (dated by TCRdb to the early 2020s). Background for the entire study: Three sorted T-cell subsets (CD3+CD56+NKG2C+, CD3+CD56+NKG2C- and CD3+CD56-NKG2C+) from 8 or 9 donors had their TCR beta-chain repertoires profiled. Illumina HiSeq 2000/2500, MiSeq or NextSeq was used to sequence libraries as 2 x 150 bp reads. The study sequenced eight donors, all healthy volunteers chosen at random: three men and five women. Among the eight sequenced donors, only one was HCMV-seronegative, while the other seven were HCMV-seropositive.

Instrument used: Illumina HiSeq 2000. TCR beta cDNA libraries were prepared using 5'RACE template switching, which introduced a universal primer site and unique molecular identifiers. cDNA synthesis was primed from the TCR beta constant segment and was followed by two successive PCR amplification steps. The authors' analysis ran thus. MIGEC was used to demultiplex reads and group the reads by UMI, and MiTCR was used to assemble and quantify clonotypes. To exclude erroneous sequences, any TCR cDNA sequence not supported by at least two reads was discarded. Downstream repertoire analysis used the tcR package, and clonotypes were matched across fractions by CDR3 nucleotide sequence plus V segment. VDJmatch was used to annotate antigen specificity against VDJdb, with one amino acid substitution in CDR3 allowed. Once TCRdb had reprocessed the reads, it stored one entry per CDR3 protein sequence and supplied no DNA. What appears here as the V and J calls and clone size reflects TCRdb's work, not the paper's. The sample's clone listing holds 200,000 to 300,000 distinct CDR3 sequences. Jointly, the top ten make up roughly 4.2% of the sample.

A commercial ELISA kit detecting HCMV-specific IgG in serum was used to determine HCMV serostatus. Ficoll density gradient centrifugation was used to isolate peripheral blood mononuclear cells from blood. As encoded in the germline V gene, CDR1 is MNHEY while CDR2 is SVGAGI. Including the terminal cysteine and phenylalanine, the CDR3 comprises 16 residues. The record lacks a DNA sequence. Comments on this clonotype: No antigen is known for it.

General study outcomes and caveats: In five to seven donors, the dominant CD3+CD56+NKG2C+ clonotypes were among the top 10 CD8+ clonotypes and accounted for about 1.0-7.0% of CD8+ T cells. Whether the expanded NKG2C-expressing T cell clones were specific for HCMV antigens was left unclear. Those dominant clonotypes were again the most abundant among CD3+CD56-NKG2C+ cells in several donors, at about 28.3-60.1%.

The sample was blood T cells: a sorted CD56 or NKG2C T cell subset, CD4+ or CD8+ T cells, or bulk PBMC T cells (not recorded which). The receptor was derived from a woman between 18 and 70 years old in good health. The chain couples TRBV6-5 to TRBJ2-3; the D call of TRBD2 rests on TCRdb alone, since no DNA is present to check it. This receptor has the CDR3 CASSYSSGNLPDTQYF.